This T cell receptor (beta chain) was sequenced for a study of blood T cell repertoires in COVID-19. Study-wide context: There were acute and convalescent COVID-19 samples, and they came from the United States, Italy and Spain.

The authors' processing: Reference gene primer amplification in the assay estimated nucleated cell counts. The repertoire was sequenced with immunoSEQ multiplex PCR; TCRdb's copy has only in-frame clones and lacks some. From that table come the V and J calls and clone size; the DNA was used to work out D and trimming. Of about 210,000 clones detected, around four fifths appear once; the ten largest clones hold about a tenth. Enrolled through a virtual design, the participants were between roughly 18 and 100 years of age and came from about two dozen US areas. Clinical histories supplied by participants themselves formed the basis of cohort assignment. The junction had 7 bases not matched to a gene; V was cut back by 5 bases and J by 4 bases. Looked up from germline, CDR1 is SNHLY and CDR2 is FYNNEI. There are 17 residues in the CDR3.

The sample comprised PBMCs or T cells enriched from blood (not recorded which). The chain carries TRBV2 and TRBJ2-2, with 13 positions matching TRBD2. The TCR was taken from a man aged 35 to 55 who had recovered from COVID-19. CDR3 sequence reads: CASSRTSGGAATGELFF. CDR3 nucleotide sequence: TGTGCCAGCAGTCGGACTAGCGGGGGAGCGGCCACCGGGGAGCTGTTTTTT.